These 3 T cell receptor beta chains share one sample of origin, sequenced in a study of blood T cell repertoires in COVID-19. Data came from immunoSEQ multiplex PCR; TCRdb stores just in-frame clones and leaves some out. The table shows tens of thousands of clones, with approximately 86% occurring only once. The sample was peripheral blood. The receptors were sampled from a man aged 45-60 years with active COVID-19.

V and J are TRBV19 and TRBJ2-3; 11 positions agree with TRBD2. The CDR3 covers 17 residues. With 5 bases clipped from V and 4 bases from J, the junction kept 11 bases outside the gene matches. The germline V gene encodes CDR1 LNHDA and CDR2 SQIVND (reference sequence). The DNA for the CDR3 is TGTGCCAGTAGTCTGGAAGGTTATAGCGGGGGGGCAGATACGCAGTATTTT. It translates to CASSLEGYSGGADTQYF.

This clone appeared once. DNA for the CDR3: TGTGCCAGCAGTGATCTAGCGGGGGAGTCCACAGATACGCAGTATTTT. Residues: CASSDLAGESTDTQYF. The chain uses TRBV25-1 and TRBJ2-3; 10 bases match TRBD2. CDR1 is MGHDK, CDR2 SYGVNS, per germline. V shed 3 bases and J 2 bases; nucleotides not matched to a gene: 5. This CDR3 is 16 amino acids long.

This chain uses TRBV4-1 with TRBJ1-5; 7 bases line up with TRBD1. The CDR3 is made up of 14 amino acids. J was trimmed by 5 bases and V by 4 bases; bases with no gene match: 5. CDR1 and CDR2 (germline): MGHRA, YSYEKL. This chain's CDR3 is CASSPGTAHQPQHF. DNA of the CDR3: TGCGCCAGCAGCCCAGGGACAGCCCATCAGCCCCAGCATTTT.